These 8 T cell receptor beta chains were all obtained from the same sample, sequenced in a study of T cells after yellow fever vaccination (dated 2019 in TCRdb). The treatment or condition label, as the study defines it: live attenuated yellow fever vaccine strain. The receptor library was made with 5' RACE. The reads were generated on an Illumina HiSeq 2500. TCRdb took the public reads, trimmed them with fastp at Q25, ran MiXCR for clone calling and kept in-frame beta chains. Each entry merges the rows of one CDR3 protein and shows their most common DNA and genes. The sample table lists fewer than 150,000 distinct CDR3 sequences, over 7% of them with a count of one. The ten largest clones add up to around 0.73% of the sample. The source material was CD4+ T cells sorted from PBMCs, sampled 5 days after the yellow fever booster vaccination. All receptors derive from a man aged 30 to 39 who received the YFV17D yellow fever vaccine.

This clonotype was counted at least ten times. The chain has TRBV5-1 and TRBJ2-2; TRBD2 aligns across 8 bases. Germline V gene data show CDR1 as SGHRS and CDR2 as YFSETQ. Trimming took 0 bases from V and 4 from J; bases not matched to a gene: 2. The CDR3 has 15 residues. The CDR3: CASSLDGGGTGELFF. The DNA of the CDR3 is TGCGCCAGCAGCTTGGACGGGGGGGGCACCGGGGAGCTGTTTTTT. The full variable domain, in which reference TRBV5-1 and TRBJ2-2 provide the parts outside the CDR3, is KAGVTQTPRYLIKTRGQQVTLSCSPISGHRSVSWYQQTPGQGLQFLFEYFSETQRNKGNFPGRFSGRQFSNSRSEMNVSTLELGDSALYLCASSLDGGGTGELFFGEGSRLTVL.

This clonotype was recorded a few times. The chain links TRBV7-2 to TRBJ2-6; 9 bases map to TRBD1. The ends lost 5 bases at V and 1 base at J; junction bases unmatched: 6. The germline V gene has CDR1 SGHTA and CDR2 FQGNSA. The CDR3 is 17 residues long. CDR3 nucleotide sequence: TGTGCCAGCAGCCGACAGGGGGAAGGTTCTGGGGCCAACGTCCTGACTTTC. Translated, it gives CASSRQGEGSGANVLTF.

This clonotype was detected many times. V is TRBV6-1 and J is TRBJ1-2, with D possibly matching TRBD1 (5 bases). The CDR3 is 14 residues long. The V end lost 6 bases, the J end lost 6 bases, and 17 bases lay between the germline ends. Germline values: CDR1 MNHNS, CDR2 SASEGT. The CDR3 spells CASRRDGADNGYTF. The CDR3 DNA sequence: TGTGCCAGCAGAAGGGACGGGGCCGATAATGGCTACACCTTC.

This clonotype was recorded at least ten times. The chain links TRBV7-9 to TRBJ1-2, with D possibly TRBD1 on 6 matching bases. V was clipped by 5 bases and J by 7 bases, with 20 bases between them. This CDR3 has 15 residues. Germline CDR1 and CDR2: SEHNR and FQNEAQ (reference sequence). The CDR3 region has the DNA TGTGCCAGCAGCACGGGACAAGCCGATTTTTTTGGCTACACCTTC. Protein sequence: CASSTGQADFFGYTF.

This clonotype was found many times. The chain carries TRBV9 and TRBJ2-3; D is perhaps TRBD2 (5 bases). V was shortened by 7 bases and J by 3 bases, with 12 bases between the two germline ends. Germline CDR1 is SGDLS and CDR2 is YYNGEE. The CDR3 has 13 amino acids. The chain's CDR3 is CASGKTGTDTQYF. Here the CDR3 DNA reads TGTGCCAGCGGGAAAACGGGAACAGATACGCAGTATTTT.

Ten or more counts support this clonotype. The V and J genes are TRBV7-2 and TRBJ2-1, with 8 bases that match TRBD2. Losses at the gene ends were 1 base for V and 4 bases for J; bases not matched to a gene: 6. The CDR3 sequence is 16 residues long. Germline V gene data show CDR1 as SGHTA and CDR2 as FQGNSA. CDR3 amino acids: CASSLVPGGGYNEQFF. In DNA form, the CDR3 reads TGTGCCAGCAGCTTAGTGCCGGGAGGGGGTTACAATGAGCAGTTCTTC.

This clonotype was seen repeatedly, ten times or more. This sequence joins TRBV4-2 and TRBJ2-5; D is unclear. V lost 1 base to trimming and J lost 3 bases, with 12 bases between them. This CDR3 is 15 amino acids long. Looked up from germline, CDR1 is LGHNA and CDR2 is YNFKEQ. The DNA of the CDR3 is TGTGCCAGCAGCCAAGGCTCGGTCGCCAAAGAGACCCAGTACTTC. Translated: CASSQGSVAKETQYF.

In this sample, this clonotype turned up many times. The gene calls are TRBV7-9 and TRBJ2-7, with unresolved D. CDR3 length: 12 residues. Trimming removed 5 bases from V and 6 bases from J, with 11 bases in between. The germline V gene encodes CDR1 SEHNR and CDR2 FQNEAQ (reference sequence). In DNA, the CDR3 is TGTGCCAGCAGCGCCGGTAGGAGCGAGCAGTACTTC. Protein product: CASSAGRSEQYF.